The entry that follows covers one TCR beta chain sequence. Per the authors' pipeline: Estimation of nucleated cell counts relied on the amplification of reference gene primers. TCRdb's table, derived via immunoSEQ multiplex PCR, lists solely in-frame clones and lacks some. That table gives V, J and clone size, and the DNA gave D and trimming. Among hundreds of thousands of clones listed, about 86% were seen once. Germline V gene data show CDR1 as LGHNA and CDR2 as YNFKEQ. There are 15 residues in the CDR3. V lost 1 base and J lost 0, with 7 bases in between. The sample originates from a study of blood T cell repertoires in COVID-19. Overall study context: The origin of the acute and convalescent COVID-19 samples was the United States, Italy and Spain. From T cells, B-cell-depleted T cells, or PBMCs came the material, which was cDNA or gDNA.

The sequenced material came from peripheral blood. The chain couples TRBV4-2 to TRBJ1-5; D not resolved. The TCR sequence derives from a woman aged 80 or over with acute or convalescent COVID-19. Written as DNA, the CDR3 is TGTGCCAGCAGCCAAGGGTCGGGTAGCAATCAGCCCCAGCATTTT. Amino acid sequence: CASSQGSGSNQPQHF.